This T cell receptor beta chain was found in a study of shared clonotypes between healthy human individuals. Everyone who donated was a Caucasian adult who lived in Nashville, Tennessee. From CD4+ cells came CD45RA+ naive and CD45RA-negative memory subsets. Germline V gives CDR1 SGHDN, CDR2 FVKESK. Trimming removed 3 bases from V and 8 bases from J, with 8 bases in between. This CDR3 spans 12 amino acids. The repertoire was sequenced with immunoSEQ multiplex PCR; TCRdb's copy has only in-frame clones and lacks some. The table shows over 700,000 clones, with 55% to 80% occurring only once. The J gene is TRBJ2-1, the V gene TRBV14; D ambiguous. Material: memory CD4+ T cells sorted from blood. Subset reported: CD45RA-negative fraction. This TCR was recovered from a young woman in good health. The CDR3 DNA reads TGTGCCAGCAGCCACCCGTTCGATGAGCAGTTCTTC. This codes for CASSHPFDEQFF.